This TCR beta chain derives from a study of T cell responses to AZD1222 COVID-19 vaccine. Study observations and caveats: At study baseline, merely five or six AZD1222 recipients were seropositive. Donor demographics were predominantly white British with a female majority; clonal diversity may be underestimated.

Produced via immunoSEQ multiplex PCR; TCRdb's table is partial and in-frame only. The sample carries just under 95,000 clones, around nine tenths recorded once. Details on this clone: Its target is not known.

The V and J ends lost 3 bases and 2 bases, in that order; junction bases with no gene match: 6. This CDR3 has 16 residues. Germline V gene lookup returns CDR1 LNHDA and CDR2 SQIVND (reference sequence). This chain links TRBV19 with TRBJ2-3; TRBD1 aligns across 9 bases. The origin of this receptor is an adult in good health. The specimen comprised peripheral blood, sampled on day 0 of AZD1222 vaccination. The CDR3 nucleotides read TGTGCCAGTAGTATGTGGACAGGGGTTTCCACAGATACGCAGTATTTT. Translation: CASSMWTGVSTDTQYF.